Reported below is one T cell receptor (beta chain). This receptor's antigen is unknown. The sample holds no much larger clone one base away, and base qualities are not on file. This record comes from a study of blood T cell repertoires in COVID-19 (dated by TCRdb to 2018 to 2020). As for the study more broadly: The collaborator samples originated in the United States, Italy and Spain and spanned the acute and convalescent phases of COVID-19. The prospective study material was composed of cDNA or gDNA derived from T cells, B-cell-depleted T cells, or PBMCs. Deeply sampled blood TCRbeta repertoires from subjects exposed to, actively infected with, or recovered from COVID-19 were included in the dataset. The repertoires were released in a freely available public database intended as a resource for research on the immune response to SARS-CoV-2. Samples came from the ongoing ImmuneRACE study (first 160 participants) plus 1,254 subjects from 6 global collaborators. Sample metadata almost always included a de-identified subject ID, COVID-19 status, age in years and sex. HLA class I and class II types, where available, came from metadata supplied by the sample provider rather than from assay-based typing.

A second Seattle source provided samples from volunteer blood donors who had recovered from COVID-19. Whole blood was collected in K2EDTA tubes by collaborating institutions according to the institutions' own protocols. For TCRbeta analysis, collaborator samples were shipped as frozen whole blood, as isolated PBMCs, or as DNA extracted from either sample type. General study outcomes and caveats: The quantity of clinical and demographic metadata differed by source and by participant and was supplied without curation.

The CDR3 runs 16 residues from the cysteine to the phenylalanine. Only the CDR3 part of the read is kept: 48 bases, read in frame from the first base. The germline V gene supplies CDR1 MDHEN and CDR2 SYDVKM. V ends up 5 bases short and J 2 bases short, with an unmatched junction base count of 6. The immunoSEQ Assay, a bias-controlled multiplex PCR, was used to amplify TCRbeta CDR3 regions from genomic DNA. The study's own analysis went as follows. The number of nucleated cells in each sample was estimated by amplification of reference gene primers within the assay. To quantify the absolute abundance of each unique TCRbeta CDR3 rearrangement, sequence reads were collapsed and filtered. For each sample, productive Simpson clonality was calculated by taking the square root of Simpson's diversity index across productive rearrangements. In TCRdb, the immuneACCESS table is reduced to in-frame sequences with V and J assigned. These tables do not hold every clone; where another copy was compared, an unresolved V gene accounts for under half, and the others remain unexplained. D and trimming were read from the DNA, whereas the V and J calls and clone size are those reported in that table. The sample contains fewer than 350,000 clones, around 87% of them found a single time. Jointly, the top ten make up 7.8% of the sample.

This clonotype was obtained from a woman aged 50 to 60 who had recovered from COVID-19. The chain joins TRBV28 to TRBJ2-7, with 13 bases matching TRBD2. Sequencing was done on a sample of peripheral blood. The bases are TGTGCCAGCAGTCTAGGGACTAGCGGGAAGACCTACGAGCAGTACTTC. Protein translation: CASSLGTSGKTYEQYF.